This T cell receptor (beta chain) was profiled in a study of shared clonotypes between healthy human individuals. Study background: The study used three CD4 naive, three CD4 memory, two CD8 naive and one CD8 memory plate per donor.

General study results and limits: Clonotype sharing among donors, it was expected, would be affected by sequencing depth. Generation probabilities of non-shared clonotypes were lower (relative to those shared by all four donors). Naive subsets generally exceeded memory subsets in estimated richness.

To note about this clone: The antigen is not known.

The table came from immunoSEQ multiplex PCR; TCRdb's copy has only in-frame clones and leaves some out. Of more than 850,000 clones listed, more than 75% were seen once; the top ten hold 0.5% to 0.6%. The specimen was memory CD4+ T cells from PBMCs. Subset noted: CD45RA-negative fraction. The source of this sequence is a man aged 18 to 29 in good health. Some clones in this sample may be carry-over from other donors' samples.

CDR3 residues: CASTLTGGEQFF. CDR3 sequence (DNA): TGTGCCAGCACCTTGACAGGGGGGGAGCAGTTCTTC. The chain has TRBV28 and TRBJ2-1; TRBD1 agrees at 9 bases. V trimming: 7 bases; J trimming: 10 bases; junction bases outside the gene matches: 5. The CDR3 spans 12 residues. The germline CDR1 and CDR2 sequences are MDHEN and SYDVKM.